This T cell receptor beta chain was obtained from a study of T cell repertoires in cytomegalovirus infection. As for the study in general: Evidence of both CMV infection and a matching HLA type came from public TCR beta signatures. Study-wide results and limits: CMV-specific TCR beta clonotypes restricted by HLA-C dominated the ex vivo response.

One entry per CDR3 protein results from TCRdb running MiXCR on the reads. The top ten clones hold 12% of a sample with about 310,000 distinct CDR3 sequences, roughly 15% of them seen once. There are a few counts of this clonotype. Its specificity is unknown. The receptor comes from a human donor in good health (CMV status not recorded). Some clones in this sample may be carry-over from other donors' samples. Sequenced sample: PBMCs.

The CDR3 here is CASSLETGDWANYGYTF. CDR3 DNA sequence: TGTGCCAGCAGTTTGGAGACAGGAGACTGGGCTAACTATGGCTACACCTTC. This sequence joins TRBV28 and TRBJ1-2; tentatively, D is TRBD1 (6 bases). V shed 3 bases and J shed 0 bases, with 17 bases lying between them. Germline CDR1 and CDR2: MDHEN and SYDVKM. This CDR3 region has 17 residues.